Each of the 32 T cell receptor beta chains below was sequenced from the same sample in a study of blood T cell repertoires in COVID-19 (dated by TCRdb to the early 2020s). Libraries were made using the immunoSEQ multiplex PCR assay. Imported from immuneACCESS, the table was reduced by TCRdb to in-frame sequences with V and J called. These copies leave out some clones; in studies compared against another copy, an unresolved V gene accounts for under half, and the cause of the remainder is not known. This sample gives about 98,000 clones in total; 85% to 90% of them show up just once. The top ten clones comprise 2.5% to 3.5% of the sample. The sample comprised peripheral blood. Source of these receptors: a man aged 50 to 60 with active or convalescent COVID-19.

The chain uses TRBV28 and TRBJ2-3; 11 nucleotides align to TRBD2. With 3 bases clipped from V and 4 bases from J, the junction kept 9 bases outside the gene matches. Germline V gene data show CDR1 as MDHEN and CDR2 as SYDVKM. This CDR3 contains 17 residues. The CDR3 sequence: CASSLATRLAGPDTQYF. The DNA of the CDR3 is TGTGCCAGCAGTTTGGCAACCAGACTAGCGGGGCCAGATACGCAGTATTTT.

The V call is TRBV3-1 (or the pseudogene TRBV3-2), the J call TRBJ1-6, with TRBD1 identical over 10 bases. Trimming cost V 1 base and J 10 bases; bases outside gene matches: 16. There are 19 residues in the CDR3. Germline CDR1 is LGHDT and CDR2 is YNNKEL (reference sequence). CDR3 nucleotides: TGTGCCAGCAGCCAAGGTCGGTTATCGGGACAGGGGTTCGGATCACCCCTCCACTTT. It encodes CASSQGRLSGQGFGSPLHF.

This chain uses TRBV19 with TRBJ1-1; D is undetermined. The CDR3 is made up of 13 amino acids. Germline V CDR1 and CDR2: LNHDA, SQIVND (reference sequence). Trimming stripped 2 bases from V and 4 bases from J, with 8 bases between. The chain's CDR3 is CASSIHSTTEAFF. CDR3 nucleotides: TGTGCCAGTAGTATACACTCCACCACTGAAGCTTTCTTT. The full variable domain, rest sourced from reference TRBV19 and TRBJ1-1, is DGGITQSPKYLFRKEGQNVTLSCEQNLNHDAMYWYRQDPGQGLRLIYYSQIVNDFQKGDIAEGYSVSREKKESFPLTVTSAQKNPTAFYLCASSIHSTTEAFFGQGTRLTVV.

This clone was observed a single time. This CDR3 is CASSKGGGDNEQFF. In nucleotides, the CDR3 is TGTGCCAGCAGCAAAGGAGGGGGGGACAATGAGCAGTTCTTC. The chain employs TRBV3-1 (or the pseudogene TRBV3-2) and TRBJ2-1; D may be TRBD2 (7 bases). V gave up 5 bases and J gave up 5 bases, with 13 bases separating them. This CDR3 spans 14 amino acids. CDR1 is LGHDT, CDR2 YNNKEL, per germline (reference sequence).

V is TRBV5-1 and J is TRBJ2-1; possibly TRBD1 for D (5 bases). This CDR3 region has 14 residues. V was pared by 0 bases and J by 5 bases, with 9 bases between. CDR1 and CDR2 from the germline V gene are SGHRS and YFSETQ. CDR3 protein: CASSLERQNNEQFF. In DNA, the CDR3 is TGCGCCAGCAGCTTGGAGCGACAGAACAATGAGCAGTTCTTC.

The chain combines TRBV30 with TRBJ2-1, with a weak D call TRBD2 (6 bases). In germline, CDR1 is GTSNPN, CDR2 SVGIG (reference sequence). V lost 0 bases and J lost 9, with 15 bases in between. This CDR3 has 14 amino acids. DNA of the CDR3: TGTGCCTGGAGTGTATCAGGTCCGCGGGGTGAGCAGTTCTTC. It yields the protein CAWSVSGPRGEQFF.

This clone was recorded once. This chain uses TRBV5-4 with TRBJ1-1; D not resolved. This CDR3 has 14 residues. Deletions cut 1 base from V and 1 base from J, with 8 bases between. Germline V gene lookup returns CDR1 SGHNT and CDR2 YYREEE (reference sequence). DNA of the CDR3: TGTGCCAGCAGCTTGACAGTAACGAACACTGAAGCTTTCTTT. Protein: CASSLTVTNTEAFF.

The chain links TRBV15 to TRBJ1-6, with D possibly being TRBD1 (5 bases). The CDR3 covers 16 residues. Trimming pared 3 bases from V and 9 bases from J, leaving 18 bases between. Germline-derived CDR1 and CDR2 are LNHNV and YYDKDF (reference sequence). This chain's CDR3 is CATSSGGAGLSSPLHF. Here the CDR3 DNA reads TGTGCCACCAGCAGTGGCGGGGCAGGGTTATCTTCACCCCTCCACTTT.

This clone was recorded once. The chain uses TRBV27 and TRBJ1-6, with TRBD1 as a possible D gene (5 bases). Germline CDR1 reads MNHEY; CDR2 reads SMNVEV (reference sequence). The CDR3 length is 18 residues. V dropped 2 bases and J dropped 0 bases, with 14 bases sitting between them. CDR3 DNA sequence: TGTGCCAGCAGTTTAGCCAGGGCTATCGGCTCCTATAATTCACCCCTCCACTTT. Its translation: CASSLARAIGSYNSPLHF.

The chain links TRBV7-2 to TRBJ1-1, with D maybe TRBD1 (6 bases). The CDR3 has 15 residues. Germline values: CDR1 SGHTA, CDR2 FQGNSA. With 5 bases removed from V and 0 bases from J, the gap between germline ends came to 13 bases. The DNA of the CDR3 is TGTGCCAGCAGCGCTGGACAGTTGGTGAACACTGAAGCTTTCTTT. This encodes CASSAGQLVNTEAFF.

This chain joins TRBV19 and TRBJ1-5; 7 bases map to TRBD1. The germline CDR1 and CDR2 sequences are LNHDA and SQIVND (reference sequence). This CDR3 is 15 amino acids long. Losses at the gene ends were 7 bases for V and 2 bases for J; bases not matched to a gene: 8. Here the CDR3 reads CASIRQGGGNQPQHF. The CDR3 region has the DNA TGTGCCAGTATTAGACAGGGCGGCGGCAATCAGCCCCAGCATTTT.

The chain recombines TRBV6-5 with TRBJ1-1, with D possibly matching TRBD1 (5 bases). Germline-derived CDR1 and CDR2 are MNHEY and SVGAGI. The CDR3 runs to 13 residues. V shed 8 bases and J shed 4 bases, with 14 bases lying between them. CDR3: CASSRVGATEAFF. Written as DNA, the CDR3 is TGTGCCAGCTCAAGGGTAGGGGCCACTGAAGCTTTCTTT.

This clone came up once. V is TRBV24-1 and J is TRBJ2-3; TRBD2 matches 9 bases. There are 14 residues in the CDR3. Germline V CDR1 and CDR2: KGHDR, SFDVKD. With V trimmed by 7 bases and J by 2 bases, 3 bases remained unmatched. The CDR3 loop is CATSPSGDTDTQYF. For the CDR3, the DNA is TGTGCCACCAGCCCTAGCGGGGACACAGATACGCAGTATTTT.

The V call is TRBV27, the J call TRBJ2-7; D perhaps matches TRBD1 (5 bases). This CDR3 is 14 amino acids long. Germline-derived CDR1 and CDR2 are MNHEY and SMNVEV (reference sequence). V was clipped by 8 bases and J by 5 bases, with 19 bases between them. The CDR3, as DNA: TGTGCCAGCCATGGCTCGGCAGGGTATCACGAGCAGTACTTC. This encodes CASHGSAGYHEQYF.

This clone was seen repeatedly, ten times or more. The V and J genes are TRBV5-1 and TRBJ1-5; D not certain. The CDR3 covers 15 residues. The V and J ends lost 4 bases and 1 base respectively, with 12 bases between them. The germline V gene has CDR1 SGHRS and CDR2 YFSETQ. CDR3 residues: CASSPEGRSNQPQHF. The CDR3, as DNA: TGCGCCAGCAGCCCCGAGGGCAGGAGCAATCAGCCCCAGCATTTT.

The CDR3 DNA reads as TGCAGCGTGAGACAGGGAATCACTGAAGCTTTCTTT. Its translation is CSVRQGITEAFF. The chain carries TRBV29-1 and TRBJ1-1; 7 bases agree with TRBD1. Per germline, CDR1 SQVTM and CDR2 ANQGSEA. The CDR3 has 12 amino acids. Germline trimming cut 6 bases from V and 4 bases from J; bases unmatched to any gene: 5. Complete variable domain (other parts from reference TRBV29-1 and TRBJ1-1): SAVISQKPSRDICQRGTSLTIQCQVDSQVTMMFWYRQQPGQSLTLIATANQGSEATYESGFVIDKFPISRPNLTFSTLTVSNMSPEDSSIYLCSVRQGITEAFFGQGTRLTVV.

This clone was counted between two and nine times. The chain has TRBV2 and TRBJ2-7, with 7 bases aligning to TRBD1. Trimming cost V 4 bases and J 6 bases; bases outside gene matches: 0. This CDR3 is 11 amino acids long. Germline assignment: CDR1 SNHLY and CDR2 FYNNEI. This chain's CDR3 is CASSGDSEQYF. The CDR3, as DNA: TGTGCCAGCAGTGGGGACAGCGAGCAGTACTTC.

The gene calls are TRBV10-3 and TRBJ2-7, with D possibly TRBD1 on 5 matching bases. With 0 bases removed from V and 6 bases from J, the gap between germline ends came to 9 bases. CDR1 ENHRY and CDR2 SYGVKD come from the germline V gene. The length of the CDR3 is 13 residues. CDR3 residues: CAISESPRAEQYF. CDR3 DNA: TGTGCCATCAGTGAGTCGCCCAGGGCCGAGCAGTACTTC.

V is TRBV7-9 and J is TRBJ2-3; D not resolved. CDR1 SEHNR and CDR2 FQNEAQ come from the germline V gene (reference sequence). Deletions cut 5 bases from V and 0 bases from J, with 15 bases between. This CDR3 is built from 16 residues. Written as DNA, the CDR3 is TGTGCCAGCAGCGGTCAACGGAGATCTAGCACAGATACGCAGTATTTT. As protein: CASSGQRRSSTDTQYF.

The CDR3 DNA sequence: TGTGCCAGCAGCCCCCGGGACAGGGCCACAGATACGCAGTATTTT. It is translated as CASSPRDRATDTQYF. V and J are TRBV3-1 (or the pseudogene TRBV3-2) and TRBJ2-3; 9 positions agree with TRBD1. The V and J ends lost 4 bases and 2 bases, in that order; junction bases with no gene match: 4. This CDR3 comprises 15 residues. CDR1 and CDR2 (germline): LGHDT, YNNKEL (reference sequence).

The CDR3 sequence is CASTDRGRYVQPQHF. The CDR3 DNA sequence: TGTGCCAGCACAGACAGGGGGCGATACGTTCAGCCCCAGCATTTT. V and J are TRBV28 and TRBJ1-5, with 10 bases lining up with TRBD1. The V gene's germline CDR1 is MDHEN and CDR2 SYDVKM. V lost 7 bases to trimming and J lost 6 bases; unmatched junction nucleotides: 9. The CDR3 is 15 amino acids.

This chain joins TRBV19 and TRBJ1-5; the match to TRBD1 covers 10 bases. The V gene's germline CDR1 is LNHDA and CDR2 SQIVND (reference sequence). The CDR3 runs to 17 residues. V dropped 7 bases and J dropped 5; count of bases not matched to a gene: 14. CDR3: CASTKLPGQGSYQPQHF. CDR3 DNA sequence: TGTGCCAGTACTAAACTTCCGGGACAGGGGAGCTATCAGCCCCAGCATTTT.

The genes are TRBV6-6 and TRBJ2-1; 9 nucleotides agree with TRBD1. This CDR3 is built from 15 residues. V shed 6 bases and J 2 bases; nucleotides not matched to a gene: 5. Germline CDR1 MNHNY, CDR2 SVGAGI (reference sequence). CDR3 loop: CASSPGQGPYNEQFF. CDR3 DNA: TGTGCCAGCAGCCCGGGACAGGGCCCCTACAATGAGCAGTTCTTC.

The genes are TRBV3-1 (or the pseudogene TRBV3-2) and TRBJ2-7, with D possibly TRBD2 on 5 matching bases. V lost 2 bases and J lost 4, with 9 bases in between. The CDR3 is made up of 13 amino acids. CDR1 is LGHDT and CDR2 is YNNKEL in the germline V gene (reference sequence). The CDR3 loop reads CASSQRGGYEQYF. CDR3 nucleotide sequence: TGTGCCAGCAGCCAACGAGGCGGGTACGAGCAGTACTTC.

The chain uses TRBV23-1 and TRBJ1-5, with 10 bases that match TRBD1. TRBV23-1 is filed as an ORF, its function uncertain. V lost 0 bases, J lost 3 bases, and 2 bases stayed unmatched. The CDR3 runs to 16 residues. The CDR3 nucleotides read TGCGCCAGCAGTCAATCGGACAGGGGGTTCAATCAGCCCCAGCATTTT. The encoded protein is CASSQSDRGFNQPQHF.

This clone has a single count. The V and J genes are TRBV19 and TRBJ2-3, with a tentative D call TRBD2 (5 bases). V lost 7 bases and J lost 1, with 12 bases in between. The CDR3 contains 14 residues. Germline V lookup: CDR1 LNHDA, CDR2 SQIVND (reference sequence). CDR3 sequence reads: CASTPSRGTDTQYF. CDR3 DNA: TGTGCCAGTACCCCTTCGAGGGGCACAGATACGCAGTATTTT.

This sequence joins TRBV30 and TRBJ1-2; D call uncertain. Per the germline V gene, CDR1 is GTSNPN and CDR2 is SVGIG (reference sequence). There are 13 residues in the CDR3. The V end lost 0 bases, the J end lost 2 bases, and 7 bases lay between the germline ends. CDR3 residues: CAWSVEANYGYTF. DNA of the CDR3: TGTGCCTGGAGTGTAGAGGCGAACTATGGCTACACCTTC. Full variable domain (outside the CDR3, taken from reference TRBV30 and TRBJ1-2): SQTIHQWPATLVQPVGSPLSLECTVEGTSNPNLYWYRQAAGRGLQLLFYSVGIGQISSEVPQNLSASRPQDRQFILSSKKLLLSDSGFYLCAWSVEANYGYTFGSGTRLTVV.

The chain links TRBV3-1 (or the pseudogene TRBV3-2) to TRBJ2-5; D is unclear. There are 11 residues in the CDR3. V lost 4 bases and J lost 3, with 3 bases in between. Germline V lookup: CDR1 LGHDT, CDR2 YNNKEL (reference sequence). CDR3 DNA sequence: TGTGCCAGCAGCCTTAAAGAGACCCAGTACTTC. Amino acid sequence: CASSLKETQYF.

V is TRBV29-1 and J is TRBJ2-3; D possibly corresponds to TRBD1 (5 bases). Per germline, CDR1 SQVTM and CDR2 ANQGSEA. The CDR3 is 13 residues long. V was shortened by 4 bases and J by 2 bases, with 10 bases between the two germline ends. CDR3 nucleotide sequence: TGCAGCGTTGGAGACAGATACACAGATACGCAGTATTTT. Protein sequence: CSVGDRYTDTQYF.

The chain employs TRBV6-2 or TRBV6-3 and TRBJ2-3; 7 nucleotides line up with TRBD2. J gave up 6 bases and V 4 bases, and 13 bases lay outside the gene matches. Germline V gene data show CDR1 as MNHEY and CDR2 as SVGEGT. CDR3 length: 16 amino acids. CDR3 amino acids: CASSSRKRTSPDTQYF. CDR3 coding DNA: TGTGCCAGCAGTTCCCGCAAACGGACTAGTCCCGATACGCAGTATTTT.

Concerning this clone itself: The junction shows a germline mismatch at one end, possibly a read error. The chain carries TRBV5-6 and TRBJ1-1; no firm D call. Germline CDR1 and CDR2: SGHDT and YYEEEE. CDR3 length: 13 residues. DNA of the CDR3: TGTGCCAGCAGCGGTAGGTCGACCAGCTTGGAGGGCTTT. The encoded protein is CASSGRSTSLEGF.

A word on this clone: Other DNA sequences in the same sample also yield this CDR3. The V and J genes are TRBV7-2 and TRBJ2-3; D unresolved. Trimming stripped 5 bases from V and 6 bases from J, with 9 bases between. This CDR3 is built from 12 residues. Per the germline V gene, CDR1 is SGHTA and CDR2 is FQGNSA. The CDR3 DNA reads as TGTGCCAGCAGCCTCTATGCGGATACGCAGTATTTT. The encoded protein is CASSLYADTQYF.